The clone carrying this TCR beta chain occurred many times. Its antigen is not known. This specimen belongs to a study of T cells after posttransplantation cyclophosphamide. Whole-study results and caveats: Donor-recipient repertoire similarity was low at 1-2 months, rising over year one. TRB clonality was highly associated with recipient CMV seropositivity and reactivation. TRB overlap between skin or GI tissue T cells and blood was limited.

Busulfan-fludarabine conditioning, marrow transplant, and cyclophosphamide on days +3 and +4 were administered. Sequenced by immunoSEQ multiplex PCR; TCRdb stores in-frame clones only, minus some. The table lists 6,500 to 9,000 clones, with no singletons. This CDR3 has 14 residues. Germline CDR1 reads MNHEY; CDR2 reads SVGEGT. Trimming shortened V by 0 bases and J by 5 bases, and 7 bases separated the two germline ends. This receptor was identified in a female patient in her 50s who received an allogeneic stem cell transplant from a related donor, was CMV-positive, and had no GVHD. The T cells may partly be graft donor cells. The rearrangement joins TRBV6-2 or TRBV6-3 to TRBJ2-2; D is perhaps TRBD2 (5 bases). The specimen was PBMCs, collected after allogeneic stem cell transplant with posttransplant cyclophosphamide. The CDR3 is CASSYSRRTGELFF. CDR3 nucleotide sequence: TGTGCCAGCAGTTACTCCAGGAGGACCGGGGAGCTGTTTTTT.